The rows below give T cell receptor beta chains drawn from one sample of a study of blood T cell repertoires in COVID-19. Here immunoSEQ multiplex PCR was the method, and the copy in TCRdb shows in-frame clones only, minus some. The sample lists tens of thousands of clones, roughly nine tenths seen once, with around 2% in the top ten. Input material: peripheral blood. The receptors come from a man aged 45-65 years with active COVID-19. Each CDR3 is given with its conserved first and last residue. Fields, in order: clone size, V gene, J gene, D gene, CDR3 protein, CDR3 DNA. D genes are given only for firm matches. A row's size may be missing; if present it is once, few, many or a size class.

>-|TRBV4-1|TRBJ2-5|-
CASSPAARQETQYF
TGCGCCAGCAGCCCCGCGGCCCGACAAGAGACCCAGTACTTC
>-|TRBV25-1|TRBJ1-1|-
CATSPGVGTEAFF
TGTGCCACCTCCCCCGGGGTGGGCACTGAAGCTTTCTTT
>-|TRBV7-3|TRBJ1-1|-
CASSVDPGHHTEAFF
TGTGCCAGCAGCGTAGACCCGGGACATCACACTGAAGCTTTCTTT
>few|TRBV10-1|TRBJ2-3|-
CASSQGTDTQYF
TGCGCCAGCAGCCAGGGCACAGATACGCAGTATTTT
>-|TRBV13|TRBJ1-1|-
CASTMGRGEAFF
TGTGCCAGCACCATGGGGCGGGGTGAAGCTTTCTTT
>-|TRBV3-1/TRBV3-2|TRBJ2-7|-
CASSHGTYEQYF
TGTGCCAGCAGCCACGGGACCTACGAGCAGTACTTC
>-|TRBV6-5|TRBJ1-6|-
CASSSKGDSPLHF
TGTGCCAGCAGTTCAAAAGGGGATTCACCCCTCCACTTT
>-|TRBV6-6|TRBJ1-1|TRBD1
CASTHHDRDTEAFF
TGTGCCAGCACCCACCACGACAGGGATACTGAAGCTTTCTTT
>-|TRBV25-1|TRBJ2-1|TRBD1
CASRLDRGGQFF
TGTGCCAGCAGATTAGACAGGGGAGGACAGTTCTTC
>-|TRBV7-2|TRBJ2-7|TRBD2
CASSVTSGNLYEQYF
TGTGCCAGCAGCGTAACTAGCGGGAATCTTTACGAGCAGTACTTC
>-|TRBV6-5|TRBJ1-1|-
CASSKPAEPKRGF
TGTGCCAGCAGTAAACCGGCGGAACCAAAGCGCGGCTTT
>-|TRBV9|TRBJ1-6|TRBD1
CASSETGGRNSPLHF
TGTGCCAGCAGTGAAACAGGGGGTCGCAATTCACCCCTCCACTTT
>-|TRBV12-5|TRBJ1-2|TRBD1
CASGLDRSIYSNYGYTF
TGTGCTAGTGGCTTGGACAGGTCGATCTACTCTAACTATGGCTACACCTTC
>-|TRBV9|TRBJ2-2|-
CASSVSGRVLGELFF
TGTGCCAGCAGCGTATCCGGGAGAGTTTTGGGGGAGCTGTTTTTT
>-|TRBV5-1|TRBJ2-3|TRBD1
CASSPGRTGDTDTQYF
TGCGCCAGCAGCCCCGGCCGGACAGGGGACACAGATACGCAGTATTTT
>-|TRBV5-8|TRBJ1-3|-
CASSLFGPGNTIYF
TGTGCCAGCAGCTTGTTCGGTCCTGGAAACACCATATATTTT
>-|TRBV10-3|TRBJ2-3|-
CASESTDTQYF
TGTGCCTCCGAGAGCACAGATACGCAGTATTTT
>-|TRBV2|TRBJ2-2|-
CASKELPVGNTGELFF
TGTGCCAGCAAGGAACTACCTGTGGGGAACACCGGGGAGCTGTTTTTT
>-|TRBV5-1|TRBJ1-6|TRBD1
CASSLGGTGYNSPLHF
TGCGCCAGCAGCTTGGGAGGGACAGGGTATAATTCACCCCTCCACTTT
>-|TRBV19|TRBJ2-7|-
CASSKSGLSREQYF
TGTGCCAGTAGTAAGAGCGGTCTCTCTCGGGAGCAGTACTTC
>-|TRBV6-6|TRBJ1-1|TRBD1
CASSRDRGTEAFF
TGTGCCAGCAGCCGGGACAGGGGGACTGAAGCTTTCTTT
>-|TRBV11-3|TRBJ2-3|-
CASSPREGADTQYF
TGTGCCAGCAGCCCCCGAGAGGGAGCAGATACGCAGTATTTT
>once|TRBV6-2/TRBV6-3|TRBJ2-2|TRBD1
CASSYSTGATDTGELFF
TGTGCCAGCAGTTACTCTACAGGGGCAACCGACACCGGGGAGCTGTTTTTT
>-|TRBV6-6|TRBJ1-6|TRBD1
CASTFETGAGNSPLHF
TGTGCCAGCACTTTTGAAACAGGGGCGGGGAATTCACCCCTCCACTTT
>-|TRBV5-4|TRBJ2-6|-
CASSPRGTGANVLTF
TGTGCCAGCAGCCCAAGGGGCACTGGGGCCAACGTCCTGACTTTC
>once|TRBV19|TRBJ2-3|TRBD1
CASSVRGQSTDTQYF
TGTGCCAGCTCCGTCAGGGGGCAGTCCACAGATACGCAGTATTTT
>-|TRBV29-1|TRBJ1-1|-
CSVGQIMNTEAFF
TGCAGCGTTGGACAGATCATGAACACTGAAGCTTTCTTT
>-|TRBV10-3|TRBJ1-1|-
CAISERGWTEAFF
TGTGCCATCAGTGAGCGGGGTTGGACTGAAGCTTTCTTT
>-|TRBV6-2/TRBV6-3|TRBJ2-3|-
CASSYSQDTQYF
TGTGCCAGCAGTTATTCCCAAGATACGCAGTATTTT
>-|TRBV7-9|TRBJ1-5|-
CASSLKTAPYSNQPQHF
TGTGCCAGCAGCTTGAAGACAGCTCCTTATAGCAATCAGCCCCAGCATTTT
>-|TRBV7-9|TRBJ2-3|-
CASSFFGVADTQYF
TGTGCCAGCAGCTTCTTCGGTGTAGCAGATACGCAGTATTTT
>few|TRBV5-8|TRBJ1-4|TRBD1
CASSFTGGAWFTNEKLFF
TGTGCCAGCAGCTTCACAGGGGGCGCTTGGTTTACTAATGAAAAACTGTTTTTT
>few|TRBV27|TRBJ2-3|-
CASKAGLNTDTQYF
TGTGCCAGCAAGGCGGGATTAAACACAGATACGCAGTATTTT
>-|TRBV20-1|TRBJ1-1|-
CSASGGRNTEAFF
TGCAGTGCTAGTGGGGGCAGGAACACTGAAGCTTTCTTT
>-|TRBV5-1|TRBJ2-3|TRBD2
CASSSGLAGEDTQYF
TGCGCCAGCAGCAGCGGACTAGCGGGAGAAGATACGCAGTATTTT
>-|TRBV21-1|TRBJ1-4|-
CASSKGWGQTLEKLFF
TGTGCCAGCAGCAAAGGTTGGGGACAGACCTTGGAAAAACTGTTTTTT
>-|TRBV19|TRBJ2-3|TRBD1
CASSPFGTGGVGLSTDTQYF
TGTGCCAGTAGTCCCTTCGGGACAGGGGGCGTGGGGCTTAGCACAGATACGCAGTATTTT
>-|TRBV5-1|TRBJ1-2|-
CASSDSLANYGYTF
TGCGCCAGCAGCGACAGCCTCGCTAACTATGGCTACACCTTC
>-|TRBV19|TRBJ1-2|TRBD1
CASSMSRDREAYTF
TGTGCCAGTAGTATGTCGAGGGACAGGGAAGCCTACACCTTC
>few|TRBV30|TRBJ1-5|TRBD1
CAWSRQGDQPQHF
TGTGCCTGGAGTAGACAGGGGGATCAGCCCCAGCATTTT
>-|TRBV10-3|TRBJ1-2|-
CAITAGSHYGYTF
TGTGCCATCACTGCAGGTTCCCACTATGGCTACACCTTC
>-|TRBV4-2|TRBJ2-3|-
CASSQSFGSTQYF
TGTGCCAGCAGCCAATCCTTTGGGAGTACGCAGTATTTT
>-|TRBV2|TRBJ1-1|-
CASSWGVPTEAFF
TGTGCCAGCAGTTGGGGGGTTCCCACTGAAGCTTTCTTT
>-|TRBV5-1|TRBJ2-7|-
CASSLTGVYEQYF
TGCGCCAGCAGCTTGACGGGGGTCTACGAGCAGTACTTC
>-|TRBV6-6|TRBJ1-1|-
CASGEGTTLNTEAFF
TGTGCCAGCGGGGAGGGCACTACTTTGAACACTGAAGCTTTCTTT
>few|TRBV14|TRBJ2-5|-
CASSPGRGEETQYF
TGTGCCAGCAGCCCCGGACGGGGAGAAGAGACCCAGTACTTC
>-|TRBV30|TRBJ1-2|-
CAWRAGGLYGYTF
TGTGCCTGGAGAGCCGGGGGGCTCTATGGCTACACCTTC
>once|TRBV19|TRBJ2-3|TRBD1
CASTDRGLADTQYF
TGTGCCAGTACCGACAGGGGGCTTGCAGATACGCAGTATTTT
>few|TRBV5-4|TRBJ2-3|-
CASSLENPGQGKDTQYF
TGTGCCAGCAGCTTGGAAAACCCTGGGCAGGGTAAGGATACGCAGTATTTT
>-|TRBV6-2/TRBV6-3|TRBJ2-1|-
CASSLGGEQFF
TGTGCCAGCAGTTTAGGGGGAGAGCAGTTCTTC
>-|TRBV2|TRBJ1-1|-
CASMTVLLNTEAFF
TGTGCCAGCATGACAGTACTACTGAACACTGAAGCTTTCTTT
>-|TRBV9|TRBJ2-1|TRBD2
CASSVSGSSYNEQFF
TGTGCCAGCAGCGTTAGCGGGAGCTCCTACAATGAGCAGTTCTTC
>-|TRBV19|TRBJ2-7|-
CASRDGGWKQYF
TGTGCCAGTAGGGATGGAGGTTGGAAGCAGTACTTC
>-|TRBV18|TRBJ2-3|-
CASSPPGTTPNSITDTQYF
TGTGCCAGCTCACCACCCGGGACAACACCTAATTCGATCACAGATACGCAGTATTTT